What follows is one T cell receptor (beta chain) and its context. Its specific antigen is unknown. No base quality information exists; no much larger clone differs at one position. Participants in the prospective study were aged roughly 18 to 100 years, lived in 20 to 25 United States geographic areas, and enrolled through a virtual design. Cohort assignment in the prospective study relied on participant-reported clinical history from a screening survey and a study questionnaire. Recovered participants in ImmuneRACE Cohort 3 were defined by two consecutive negative NP/OP PCR tests, clearance by a healthcare professional, or resolution of symptoms. In the prospective study, whole blood, serum and a nasopharyngeal or oropharyngeal swab were collected from each participant by mobile phlebotomists. Participants in the prospective study had the option to provide additional blood draws and questionnaires over a roughly 2-month period. Blood samples from the prospective study were shipped frozen or at room temperature prior to DNA extraction.

TCRbeta CDR3 regions were amplified from genomic DNA by means of the immunoSEQ Assay, a bias-controlled multiplex PCR. Processing in the source paper ran as follows. The number of nucleated cells in each sample was estimated from the amplification of reference gene primers within the assay. To quantify the absolute abundance of each unique TCRbeta CDR3 rearrangement, sequence reads were collapsed and filtered. For each sample, productive Simpson clonality was calculated as the square root of Simpson's diversity index across productive rearrangements. TCRdb re-hosts the immuneACCESS table, in-frame sequences only. Its copies lack some clones; in the studies checked, an unresolved V gene accounts for under half of them, and the cause for the rest is not known. The D gene and trimming were derived from the DNA, and the V and J assignments and clone size from that table. The sample table holds a few hundred thousand clones, of which roughly 87% were seen once. In total, the top ten clones hold 2.5% to 3% of the sample.

These data come from a study of blood T cell repertoires in COVID-19 (dated by TCRdb to about 2020). With regard to the full study: Collaborator samples came from the United States, Italy and Spain and covered acute and convalescent phases of COVID-19. The prospective study material was composed of cDNA or gDNA derived from T cells, B-cell-depleted T cells, or PBMCs. Subjects who had been exposed to COVID-19, were actively infected with it, or had recovered from it provided the deeply sampled blood TCRbeta repertoires that made up the dataset. A freely available public database, intended as a resource for researchers studying the immune response to SARS-CoV-2, is where the repertoires were released. Samples were obtained from the ongoing ImmuneRACE study (first 160 participants) and from 1,254 subjects provided by 6 global collaborators. A de-identified subject ID, COVID-19 status, age in years and sex were almost always included in the sample metadata. Where available, HLA class I and class II types were obtained from metadata supplied by the sample provider rather than from assay-based typing. Study-wide findings and limitations: Clinical and demographic metadata were provided uncurated, with the amount varying by source and participant.

The source material was PBMCs or T cells enriched from blood (not recorded which). The TCR was taken from a woman between 25 and 40 years old who had recovered from COVID-19.

The nucleotide sequence is given as TGCAGCGTTGAAGGCGAGGGACAGTGGGAGACCCAGTACTTC. The resulting protein is CSVEGEGQWETQYF. The V and J genes are TRBV29-1 and TRBJ2-5, with 7 bases in between that match TRBD1. Ends trimmed: V by 1 base, J by 5 bases; bases unmatched to a gene: 7. The cysteine opens and the phenylalanine closes a CDR3 of 14 amino acids. The retained sequence is limited to the CDR3, 42 bases, with the frame set at the first base. According to the germline V gene, CDR1 reads SQVTM and CDR2 reads ANQGSEA. This CDR3, with the reference TRBV29-1 and TRBJ2-5 proteins standing in past its ends, gives the full variable domain SAVISQKPSRDICQRGTSLTIQCQVDSQVTMMFWYRQQPGQSLTLIATANQGSEATYESGFVIDKFPISRPNLTFSTLTVSNMSPEDSSIYLCSVEGEGQWETQYFGPGTRLLVL.